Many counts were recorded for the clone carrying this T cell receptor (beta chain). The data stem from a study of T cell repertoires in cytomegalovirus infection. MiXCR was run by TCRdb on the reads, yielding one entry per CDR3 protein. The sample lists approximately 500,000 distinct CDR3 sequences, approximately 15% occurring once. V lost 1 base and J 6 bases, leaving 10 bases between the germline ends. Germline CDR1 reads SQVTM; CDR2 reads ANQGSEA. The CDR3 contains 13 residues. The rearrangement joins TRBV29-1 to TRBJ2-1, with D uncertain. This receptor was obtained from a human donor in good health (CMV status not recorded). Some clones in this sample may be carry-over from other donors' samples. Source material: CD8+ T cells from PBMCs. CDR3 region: CSVEGQATNEQFF. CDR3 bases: TGCAGCGTTGAAGGTCAGGCGACCAATGAGCAGTTCTTC.